This T cell receptor beta chain was obtained from a study of a mutant IDH1 vaccine in newly diagnosed glioma. V gave up 6 bases and J gave up 0 bases; unmatched junction bases: 2. This CDR3 spans 13 amino acids. Germline-derived CDR1 and CDR2 are SEHNR and FQNEAQ (reference sequence). In regard to this clone: The target antigen is unknown.

The method was immunoSEQ multiplex PCR; TCRdb's version includes in-frame clones alone and lacks a portion of them. In the table there are about 110,000 clones, 90% of which are singletons. The time point: week 11, during vaccination. Doses comprised 300 ug of mutant IDH1 20-mer peptide each, plus topical imiquimod. The chain recombines TRBV7-9 with TRBJ2-7; 7 positions agree with TRBD1. Here the sequenced sample was PBMCs, taken from a glioma patient whose treatment included an IDH1 peptide vaccine. The clonotype was recovered from a woman aged 45-59 years with glioma. CDR3 region: CASRPGGSYEQYF. As DNA, the CDR3 is TGTGCCAGCAGGCCAGGGGGCTCCTACGAGCAGTACTTC.